This T cell receptor (beta chain) was captured in a study of shared clonotypes between healthy human individuals. Notes on the study in general: Clonotype sharing among donors was expected to depend on sequencing depth.

As for this clone: Its antigen is still unknown.

The germline V gene has CDR1 ENHRY and CDR2 SYGVKD. The ends lost 8 bases at V and 1 base at J; junction bases unmatched: 5. The CDR3 has 14 residues. Libraries were prepared by immunoSEQ multiplex PCR; TCRdb keeps only in-frame clonotypes and omits some of them. Of some 2.4 million clones detected, 93% appear once; the ten largest clones hold roughly 0.36%. Sequenced sample: naive CD4+ T cells from PBMCs. The subset here: CD45RA+ positively selected. The chain recombines TRBV10-3 with TRBJ2-7, with 10 bases that match TRBD1. This receptor was obtained from a man aged 18 to 29 in good health. Some clones in this sample may be carry-over from other donors' samples. The CDR3: CAIGRGQGSYEQYF. The DNA of the CDR3 is TGTGCCATCGGACGGGGACAGGGGTCCTACGAGCAGTACTTC.